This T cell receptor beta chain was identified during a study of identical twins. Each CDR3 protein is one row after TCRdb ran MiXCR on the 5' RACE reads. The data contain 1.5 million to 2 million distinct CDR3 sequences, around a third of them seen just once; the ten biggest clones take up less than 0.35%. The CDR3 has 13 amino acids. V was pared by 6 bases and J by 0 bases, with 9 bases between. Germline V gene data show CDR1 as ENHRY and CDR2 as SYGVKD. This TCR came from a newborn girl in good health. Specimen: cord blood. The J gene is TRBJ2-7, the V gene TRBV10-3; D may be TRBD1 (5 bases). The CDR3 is CAIREQGSYEQYF. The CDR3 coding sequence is TGTGCCATCAGGGAGCAGGGCTCCTACGAGCAGTACTTC.